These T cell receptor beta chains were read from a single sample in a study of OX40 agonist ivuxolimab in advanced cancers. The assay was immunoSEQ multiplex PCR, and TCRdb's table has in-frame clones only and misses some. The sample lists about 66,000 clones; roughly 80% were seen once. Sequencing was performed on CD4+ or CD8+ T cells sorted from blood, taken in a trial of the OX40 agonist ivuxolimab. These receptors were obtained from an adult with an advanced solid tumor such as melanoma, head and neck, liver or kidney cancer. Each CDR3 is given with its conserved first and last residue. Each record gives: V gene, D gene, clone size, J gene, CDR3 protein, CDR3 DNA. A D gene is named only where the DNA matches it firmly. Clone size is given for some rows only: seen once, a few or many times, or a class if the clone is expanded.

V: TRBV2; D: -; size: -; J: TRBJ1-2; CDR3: CASSVDSYGYTF; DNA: TGTGCCAGCAGTGTGGACAGCTATGGCTACACCTTC
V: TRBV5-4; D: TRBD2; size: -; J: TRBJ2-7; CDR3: CASRRQGTSDFLWDF; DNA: TGTGCCAGCAGACGTCAGGGGACTAGCGACTTCCTTTGGGACTTC
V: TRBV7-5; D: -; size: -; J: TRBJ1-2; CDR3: CVRSSDRGEVGYGYTF; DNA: TGTGTCAGAAGCTCCGATAGGGGCGAGGTTGGCTATGGCTACACCTTC
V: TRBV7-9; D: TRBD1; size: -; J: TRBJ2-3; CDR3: CASSLRTGGVGDTQYF; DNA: TGTGCCAGCAGCTTACGTACAGGGGGAGTGGGAGATACGCAGTATTTT
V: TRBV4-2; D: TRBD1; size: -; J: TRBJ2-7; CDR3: CASSRDRGLYEQYF; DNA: TGTGCCAGCAGCCGGGACAGGGGGCTCTACGAGCAGTACTTC
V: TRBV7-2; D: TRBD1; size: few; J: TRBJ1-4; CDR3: CASSPDRGLEKLFF; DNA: TGTGCCAGCAGCCCGGACAGGGGGCTAGAAAAACTGTTTTTT
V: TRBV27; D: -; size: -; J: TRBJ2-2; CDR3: CASSSKGTGELFF; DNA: TGTGCCAGCAGTTCAAAGGGTACCGGGGAGCTGTTTTTT
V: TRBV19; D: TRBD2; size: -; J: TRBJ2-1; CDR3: CASSSLAGGPSEQFF; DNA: TGTGCCAGTAGTAGCCTAGCGGGAGGGCCAAGTGAGCAGTTCTTC
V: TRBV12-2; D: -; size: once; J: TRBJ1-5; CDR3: CASCRDRGHQPQHF; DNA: TGTGCAAGTTGCCGGGACAGGGGGCACCAGCCCCAGCATTTT
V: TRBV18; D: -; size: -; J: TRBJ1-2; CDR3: CASSLTSSALRDGYTF; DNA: TGTGCCAGCTCCCTAACATCTTCCGCGCTTCGGGATGGCTACACCTTC
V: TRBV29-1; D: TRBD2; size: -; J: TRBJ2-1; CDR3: CSVEDPQRGYNEQFF; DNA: TGCAGCGTTGAAGACCCCCAGCGGGGGTACAATGAGCAGTTCTTC
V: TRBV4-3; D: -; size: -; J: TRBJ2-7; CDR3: CASSQTIQGLGYEQYF; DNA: TGCGCCAGCAGCCAAACCATCCAGGGGCTTGGCTACGAGCAGTACTTC
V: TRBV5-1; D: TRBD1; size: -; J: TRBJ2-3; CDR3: CASSPRTGASTDTQYF; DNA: TGCGCCAGCAGCCCCCGGACAGGGGCTAGCACAGATACGCAGTATTTT
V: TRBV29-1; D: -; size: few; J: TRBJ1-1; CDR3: CSVEITPGHTEAFF; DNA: TGCAGCGTTGAAATTACCCCAGGTCACACTGAAGCTTTCTTT
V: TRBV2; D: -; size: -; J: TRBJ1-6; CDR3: CASSEWMGESSSYNSPLHF; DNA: TGTGCCAGCAGTGAATGGATGGGGGAGTCGAGCTCCTATAATTCACCCCTCCACTTT
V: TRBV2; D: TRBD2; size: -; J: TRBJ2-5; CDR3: CASSEAGTSEETQYF; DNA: TGTGCCAGCAGTGAAGCAGGGACTAGCGAAGAGACCCAGTACTTC
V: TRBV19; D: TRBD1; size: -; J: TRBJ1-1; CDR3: CASSRGDRGTEAFF; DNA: TGTGCCAGTAGTCGTGGGGACAGGGGCACTGAAGCTTTCTTT
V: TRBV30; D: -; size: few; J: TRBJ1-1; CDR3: CAWGRPMNTEAFF; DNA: TGTGCCTGGGGTCGACCCATGAACACTGAAGCTTTCTTT
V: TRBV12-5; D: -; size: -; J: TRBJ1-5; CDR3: CASGLLDNQPQHF; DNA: TGTGCTAGTGGTTTGCTGGACAATCAGCCCCAGCATTTT
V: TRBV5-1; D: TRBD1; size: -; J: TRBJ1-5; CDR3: CASSEAGGADQPQHF; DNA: TGCGCCAGCAGCGAAGCAGGGGGCGCGGATCAGCCCCAGCATTTT
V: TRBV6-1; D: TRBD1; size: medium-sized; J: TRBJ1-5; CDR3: CASSQGGGQPQHF; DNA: TGTGCCAGCAGCCAAGGGGGCGGGCAGCCCCAGCATTTT
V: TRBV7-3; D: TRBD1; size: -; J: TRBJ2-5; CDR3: CASSSMGQKETQYF; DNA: TGTGCCAGCAGCTCCATGGGACAGAAAGAGACCCAGTACTTC
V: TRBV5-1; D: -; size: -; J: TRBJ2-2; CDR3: CASTLGTQNTGELFF; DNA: TGCGCCAGCACCCTCGGGACACAAAACACCGGGGAGCTGTTTTTT
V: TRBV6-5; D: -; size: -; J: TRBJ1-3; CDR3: CASRLSWTIGNTIYF; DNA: TGTGCCAGCAGACTCTCATGGACAATCGGAAACACCATATATTTT
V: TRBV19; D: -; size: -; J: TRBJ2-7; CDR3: CASSISLDSHGEQYF; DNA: TGTGCCAGTAGTATATCCCTGGACAGCCATGGGGAGCAGTACTTC
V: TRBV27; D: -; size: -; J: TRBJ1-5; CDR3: CASSPRGREPQHF; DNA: TGTGCCAGCAGCCCCAGGGGCAGAGAGCCCCAGCATTTT
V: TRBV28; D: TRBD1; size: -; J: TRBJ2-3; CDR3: CASSPGQVPGGDTQYF; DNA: TGTGCCAGCAGTCCTGGACAGGTCCCTGGGGGAGATACGCAGTATTTT
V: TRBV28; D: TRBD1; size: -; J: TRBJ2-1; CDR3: CASSLGQGVWNEQFF; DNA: TGTGCCAGCAGTTTGGGACAGGGGGTATGGAATGAGCAGTTCTTC
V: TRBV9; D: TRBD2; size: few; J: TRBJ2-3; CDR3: CASSVAPLAGGRTDTQYF; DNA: TGTGCCAGCAGCGTAGCCCCTCTAGCGGGGGGGCGCACAGATACGCAGTATTTT
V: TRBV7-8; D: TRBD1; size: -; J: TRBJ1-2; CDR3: CASSLVATGGNGYTF; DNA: TGTGCCAGCAGCTTAGTAGCTACAGGGGGAAATGGCTACACCTTC
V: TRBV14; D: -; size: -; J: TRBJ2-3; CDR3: CASSQVGTDTQYF; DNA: TGTGCCAGCAGCCAAGTGGGCACAGATACGCAGTATTTT
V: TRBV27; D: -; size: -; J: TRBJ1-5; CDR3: CASSLSVGQGLNQPQHF; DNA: TGTGCCAGCAGTTTAAGTGTGGGTCAGGGGCTAAATCAGCCCCAGCATTTT
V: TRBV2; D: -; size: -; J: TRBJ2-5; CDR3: CASSENKVTEETQYF; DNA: TGTGCCAGCAGTGAAAACAAGGTGACAGAAGAGACCCAGTACTTC
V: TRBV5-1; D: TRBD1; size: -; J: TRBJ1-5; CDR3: CASSRTGSSNQPQHF; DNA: TGCGCCAGCAGCCGGACAGGGTCTAGCAATCAGCCCCAGCATTTT
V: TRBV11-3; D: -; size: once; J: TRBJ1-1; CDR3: CASSLGGVNTEAFF; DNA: TGTGCCAGCAGCTTAGGGGGGGTGAACACTGAAGCTTTCTTT
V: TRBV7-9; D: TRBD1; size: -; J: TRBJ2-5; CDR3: CASSSETGRGEETQYF; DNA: TGTGCCAGCAGCTCCGAGACAGGGCGAGGGGAGGAGACCCAGTACTTC
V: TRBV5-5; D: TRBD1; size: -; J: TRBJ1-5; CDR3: CASSRTGNQPQHF; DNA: TGTGCCAGCAGCAGGACAGGGAATCAGCCCCAGCATTTT
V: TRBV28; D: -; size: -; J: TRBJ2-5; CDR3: CASSSSGPAGGETQYF; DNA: TGTGCCAGCAGTTCTAGTGGGCCCGCGGGTGGCGAGACCCAGTACTTC
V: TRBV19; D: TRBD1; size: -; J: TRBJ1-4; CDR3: CASSPWTGGDEKLFF; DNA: TGTGCCAGTAGTCCTTGGACAGGGGGCGATGAAAAACTGTTTTTT
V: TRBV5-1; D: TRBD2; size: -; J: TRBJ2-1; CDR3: CASSRDSGLAGMGEQFF; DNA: TGCGCCAGCAGCCGCGACTCGGGACTAGCGGGCATGGGTGAGCAGTTCTTC
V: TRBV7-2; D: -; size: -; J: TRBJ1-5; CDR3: CASSLTGQGNQPQHF; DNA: TGTGCCAGCAGCCTCACGGGGCAGGGGAATCAGCCCCAGCATTTT
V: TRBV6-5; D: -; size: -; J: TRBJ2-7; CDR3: CASSYGAASYEQYF; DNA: TGTGCCAGCAGTTACGGGGCTGCCTCCTACGAGCAGTACTTC
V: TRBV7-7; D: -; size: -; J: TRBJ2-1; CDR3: CASSLGGGNEQFF; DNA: TGTGCCAGCAGCTTAGGTGGCGGGAATGAGCAGTTCTTC
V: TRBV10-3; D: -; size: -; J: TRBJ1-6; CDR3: CAIIPPRQTSPLHF; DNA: TGTGCCATCATCCCCCCGCGACAGACGTCACCCCTCCACTTT
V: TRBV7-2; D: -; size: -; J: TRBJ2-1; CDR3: CASSLRGLEQFF; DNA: TGTGCCAGCAGCTTACGGGGGCTTGAGCAGTTCTTC
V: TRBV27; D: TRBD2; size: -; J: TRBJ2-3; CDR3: CASTPSGRPDFTDTQYF; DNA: TGTGCCAGCACCCCTAGCGGGAGGCCAGATTTCACAGATACGCAGTATTTT
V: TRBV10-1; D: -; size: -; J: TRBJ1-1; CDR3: CASSDAFTGKGTEAFF; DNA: TGCGCCAGCAGTGACGCCTTTACAGGGAAGGGCACTGAAGCTTTCTTT
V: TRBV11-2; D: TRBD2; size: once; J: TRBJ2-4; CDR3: CASRRLAGNKNIQYF; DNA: TGTGCCAGCAGACGACTAGCGGGTAACAAAAACATTCAGTACTTC
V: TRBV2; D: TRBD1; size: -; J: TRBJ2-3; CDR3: CASTLGRGQNTQYF; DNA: TGTGCCAGCACACTAGGCAGGGGGCAAAATACGCAGTATTTT
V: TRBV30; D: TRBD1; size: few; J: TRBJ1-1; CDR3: CAWARITGGLEAFF; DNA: TGTGCCTGGGCTCGAATCACAGGGGGCCTAGAAGCTTTCTTT
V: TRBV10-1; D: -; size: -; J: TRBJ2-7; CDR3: CASIRPVPYEQYF; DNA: TGCGCCAGCATCCGGCCCGTCCCCTACGAGCAGTACTTC
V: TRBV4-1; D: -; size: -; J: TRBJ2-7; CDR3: CASKGRETGQYF; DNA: TGCGCCAGCAAAGGACGGGAGACTGGGCAGTACTTC
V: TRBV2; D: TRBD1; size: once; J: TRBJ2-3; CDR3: CASSEGTTGLGDTQYF; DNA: TGTGCCAGCAGTGAAGGGACGACAGGGTTGGGAGATACGCAGTATTTT
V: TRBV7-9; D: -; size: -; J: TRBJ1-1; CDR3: CASSFRKSLNTEAFF; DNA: TGTGCCAGCAGCTTCCGGAAATCGCTGAACACTGAAGCTTTCTTT